The 13 T cell receptor beta chains reported below all come from one sample, sequenced in a study of control samples from healthy donors and cancer patients. Profiled with immunoSEQ multiplex PCR; TCRdb holds only in-frame clones, not every one. The sample consists of some 64,000 clones, 75% to 95% of them appearing once. The sample comprised PBMCs. The receptors stem from a woman aged 50 to 60 with colorectal cancer.

V gene TRBV5-6 combines with J gene TRBJ2-1; 9 bases are shared with TRBD2. The germline gives CDR1 SGHDT, CDR2 YYEEEE. V was pared by 4 bases and J by 3 bases, with 5 bases of the junction left unmatched. This CDR3 contains 15 residues. CDR3 protein: CASSPGTSLYNEQFF. The CDR3 nucleotides are TGTGCCAGCAGCCCCGGGACTAGCCTCTACAATGAGCAGTTCTTC.

The J gene is TRBJ2-1, the V gene TRBV5-6, with a possible D match to TRBD1 (6 bases). This CDR3 contains 15 residues. Germline V gives CDR1 SGHDT, CDR2 YYEEEE. The V gene lost 4 bases and the J gene lost 2 bases, with 13 bases spanning the gap. CDR3 bases: TGTGCCAGCAGCCACGTTGCAGGGGCCTACAATGAGCAGTTCTTC. This codes for CASSHVAGAYNEQFF.

The chain combines TRBV12-3 or TRBV12-4 with TRBJ2-1; the D is unclear. The CDR3 spans 13 residues. V dropped 3 bases and J dropped 4 bases, with 7 bases sitting between them. DNA of the CDR3: TGTGCCAGCAGTTTCGGGCATTACAATGAGCAGTTCTTC. This gives the protein CASSFGHYNEQFF.

In its sample, this clone was seen once. Written as DNA, the CDR3 is TGTGCCAGTAGTACCCTGGACAGAGGGACTAGCGGGAGGGGTTCCTACAATGAGCAGTTCTTC. Amino acids: CASSTLDRGTSGRGSYNEQFF. The chain has TRBV19 and TRBJ2-1; 16 bases are shared with TRBD2. Germline-derived CDR1 and CDR2 are LNHDA and SQIVND (reference sequence). J was trimmed by 1 base and V by 4 bases; bases with no gene match: 13. The CDR3 runs to 21 residues.

V usage is TRBV24-1 and J usage is TRBJ2-5, with 8 bases that match TRBD1. Germline V gene sequence: CDR1 KGHDR, CDR2 SFDVKD. J gave up 4 bases and V 3 bases, and 3 bases lay outside the gene matches. The length of the CDR3 is 14 residues. CDR3 loop: CATSDPGQGETQYF. CDR3 DNA sequence: TGTGCCACCAGTGATCCCGGACAGGGAGAGACCCAGTACTTC.

V is TRBV28 and J is TRBJ1-2; maybe TRBD1 (5 bases). The CDR3 is 15 amino acids. Deletions cut 2 bases from V and 1 base from J, with 11 bases between. The germline V gene has CDR1 MDHEN and CDR2 SYDVKM. CDR3 DNA sequence: TGTGCCAGCAGTTTACCGGGGACGGATAACTATGGCTACACCTTC. Translated: CASSLPGTDNYGYTF.

The V and J genes are TRBV30 and TRBJ2-2; D is perhaps TRBD2 (6 bases). The ends were cut back, 8 bases at V and 5 bases at J, with 12 bases in the middle. The CDR3 has 12 residues. Looked up from germline, CDR1 is GTSNPN and CDR2 is SVGIG (reference sequence). Written as DNA, the CDR3 is TGTGCCGGGGGGATTAATACCGGGGAGCTGTTTTTT. This gives the protein CAGGINTGELFF.

This clone was seen a few times. The rearrangement links TRBV7-2 to TRBJ1-2, with 8 bases matching TRBD1. The CDR3 is 15 residues long. Germline loops: CDR1 SGHTA, CDR2 FQGNSA. V gave up 5 bases and J gave up 5 bases; unmatched junction bases: 10. Here the CDR3 reads CASSPSWTGQYGYTF. Here the CDR3 DNA reads TGTGCCAGCAGCCCATCATGGACAGGGCAGTATGGCTACACCTTC.

Regarding this clone: One end of the junction varies from germline; a read error may be responsible. This chain connects TRBV7-7 to TRBJ2-5; D unresolved. The CDR3 is 13 amino acids. Germline lookup yields CDR1 SSHAT and CDR2 FNYEAQ (reference sequence). The CDR3, as DNA: TGTGCTAGCAGCTTAGATTGGCGAGAGACCCAGTACTTC. Translated, it gives CASSLDWRETQYF.

This chain connects TRBV21-1 to TRBJ1-5. TRBV21-1 is shown as a pseudogene. The CDR3 spans 16 residues. The CDR3 sequence is CASSKYTGYSNQPQHF. CDR3 DNA sequence: TGTGCCAGCAGCAAATACACGGGATATAGCAATCAGCCCCAGCATTTT.

In this sample, this clone turned up once. The CDR3 region is CASSSRVDTIYF. As DNA, the CDR3 is TGTGCCAGCAGTTCCCGGGTAGACACCATATATTTT. The V call is TRBV6-6, the J call TRBJ1-3; D not resolved. Germline CDR1 and CDR2: MNHNY and SVGAGI (reference sequence). This CDR3 comprises 12 residues. Trimming removed 4 bases from V and 8 bases from J, with 9 bases in between.

This sequence joins TRBV28 and TRBJ1-5, with D unclear. The germline gives CDR1 MDHEN, CDR2 SYDVKM. Deletions cut 5 bases from V and 9 bases from J, with 11 bases between. The CDR3 totals 12 residues. Written as DNA, the CDR3 is TGTGCCAGCAGTCCCTACTTGGGGCCCCAGCATTTT. It translates to CASSPYLGPQHF. Supplemented by reference TRBV28 and TRBJ1-5, the full variable domain reads DVKVTQSSRYLVKRTGEKVFLECVQDMDHENMFWYRQDPGLGLRLIYFSYDVKMKEKGDIPEGYSVSREKKERFSLILESASTNQTSMYLCASSPYLGPQHFGDGTRLSIL.

J is TRBJ2-1 and V is TRBV6-2 or TRBV6-3, with D possibly matching TRBD2 (5 bases). The length of the CDR3 is 15 residues. CDR1 and CDR2 (germline): MNHEY, SVGEGT. Trimming removed 5 bases from V and 1 base from J, with 12 bases in between. In DNA, the CDR3 is TGTGCCAGCAGTAAAACTCGGGAATCCTACAATGAGCAGTTCTTC. Residues: CASSKTRESYNEQFF.